A selection of T cell receptor beta chains follows, all from one sample in a study of neoadjuvant nivolumab and ipilimumab in lung cancer. Generated by immunoSEQ multiplex PCR, the TCRdb table keeps only in-frame clones and is missing some. The top ten clones hold under 7% of a sample with about 7,300 clones, about 85% of them seen once. The sample in question was tumor tissue, obtained after neoadjuvant nivolumab, alone or with ipilimumab, at or shortly before surgery. The origin of the receptors is an adult with non-small cell lung cancer. Both conserved end residues are part of each CDR3. D genes are given only for firm matches. The size field is filled for only some rows; it gives once, few, many or a size class.

>TRBV19|TRBJ1-3|.|.
CASSMGGSSGNTIYF
TGTGCCAGTAGTATGGGAGGGTCTTCTGGAAACACCATATATTTT
>TRBV18|TRBJ2-3|once|.
CASSPIPTSAGLNTDTQYF
TGTGCCAGCTCACCCATCCCCACTTCGGCGGGACTGAACACAGATACGCAGTATTTT
>TRBV2|TRBJ2-7|.|.
CASSVQGLEQYF
TGTGCCAGCAGTGTCCAGGGTCTCGAGCAGTACTTC
>TRBV2|TRBJ1-2|.|TRBD1
CASSLQGRRYTF
TGTGCCAGCAGTCTACAGGGGCGGCGCTACACCTTC
>TRBV6-6|TRBJ1-4|.|.
CASSRGATNEKLFF
TGTGCCAGCAGCCGGGGGGCGACTAATGAAAAACTGTTTTTT
>TRBV29-1|TRBJ1-1|.|TRBD1
CSLGTGSSNTEAFF
TGCAGCCTAGGGACAGGGTCGTCGAACACTGAAGCTTTCTTT
>TRBV6-5|TRBJ2-5|.|TRBD2
CATKFGLAISETQYF
TGTGCCACGAAGTTTGGACTAGCGATTTCTGAGACCCAGTACTTC
>TRBV20-1|TRBJ2-7|.|.
CSAQAGYEQYF
TGCAGTGCCCAGGCGGGGTACGAGCAGTACTTC
>TRBV10-3|TRBJ2-7|.|TRBD2
CAISEGAGTSGASPYEQYF
TGTGCCATCAGTGAAGGGGCCGGGACTAGCGGGGCATCTCCCTACGAGCAGTACTTC
>TRBV2|TRBJ1-5|.|.
CASSVEGNQPQHF
TGTGCCAGCAGTGTTGAGGGTAATCAGCCCCAGCATTTT
>TRBV6-6|TRBJ2-2|.|TRBD1
CASSANRGTGELFF
TGTGCCAGCAGCGCTAACAGGGGCACCGGGGAGCTGTTTTTT
>TRBV7-9|TRBJ1-4|.|TRBD1
CASSPGQGNEKLFF
TGTGCCAGCAGCCCGGGACAGGGTAATGAAAAACTGTTTTTT
>TRBV2|TRBJ2-1|.|TRBD2
CASGRTSRGYEQFF
TGTGCCAGCGGACGGACTAGCCGAGGGTATGAGCAGTTCTTC
>TRBV5-1|TRBJ2-7|.|.
CASNPGGGDYEQYF
TGCGCCAGCAACCCAGGGGGGGGTGACTACGAGCAGTACTTC
>TRBV27|TRBJ1-4|few|TRBD1
CASRPTGTNEKLFF
TGTGCCAGCAGACCGACAGGGACCAATGAAAAACTGTTTTTT
>TRBV7-8|TRBJ2-1|.|.
CASSPDPPYVAYNEQFF
TGTGCCAGCAGCCCAGATCCCCCCTACGTCGCCTACAATGAGCAGTTCTTC
>TRBV5-6|TRBJ2-5|.|.
CASNRLRETQYF
TGTGCCAGCAACCGGCTAAGGGAGACCCAGTACTTC
>TRBV5-1|TRBJ1-2|.|.
CASSLDPRDHMGYTF
TGCGCCAGCAGCTTGGACCCCCGGGACCATATGGGCTACACCTTC
>TRBV5-5|TRBJ1-3|.|.
CASSFDGNTIYF
TGTGCCAGCAGCTTTGATGGAAACACCATATATTTT
>TRBV2|TRBJ2-5|once|.
CARQGKETQYF
TGTGCCAGACAGGGAAAAGAGACCCAGTACTTC
>TRBV29-1|TRBJ2-5|once|.
CSVASLWGYQETQYF
TGCAGCGTTGCCTCCCTTTGGGGGTACCAAGAGACCCAGTACTTC
>TRBV2|TRBJ2-1|.|.
CASSAASVYNEQFF
TGTGCCAGCAGTGCGGCTAGCGTGTACAATGAGCAGTTCTTC
>TRBV6-6|TRBJ1-6|.|.
CASSLRGDSPLHF
TGTGCCAGCAGTTTGCGGGGAGATTCACCCCTCCACTTT
>TRBV5-1|TRBJ1-2|.|.
CASSLDGDYGYTF
TGCGCCAGCAGCTTGGATGGGGACTATGGCTACACCTTC
>TRBV15|TRBJ1-5|.|.
CATSRDRGNQPQHF
TGTGCCACCAGCAGAGACAGGGGCAATCAGCCCCAGCATTTT
>TRBV2|TRBJ2-7|.|.
CASRSRADSSYEQYF
TGTGCCAGCAGATCCCGGGCCGATAGCTCCTACGAGCAGTACTTC
>TRBV9|TRBJ2-5|few|.
CASSPTTLPQETQYF
TGTGCCAGCAGCCCCACTACACTGCCCCAAGAGACCCAGTACTTC
>TRBV18|TRBJ1-3|.|TRBD1
CASSLGQGHGNTIYF
TGTGCCAGCTCACTGGGACAGGGGCATGGAAACACCATATATTTT
>TRBV29-1|TRBJ2-7|.|TRBD2
CSVEEAGGVGAEQYF
TGCAGCGTTGAAGAAGCGGGGGGGGTTGGCGCCGAGCAGTACTTC
>TRBV4-3|TRBJ1-6|.|TRBD1
CASSLLQGAANSPLHF
TGCGCCAGCAGCCTCTTACAGGGGGCAGCTAATTCACCCCTCCACTTT
>TRBV5-8|TRBJ1-1|.|.
CASSYGTSGGAFF
TGTGCCAGCAGCTACGGGACCTCCGGGGGAGCTTTCTTT
>TRBV2|TRBJ1-2|.|.
CASSVGGYTF
TGTGCCAGCAGTGTAGGGGGCTACACCTTC
>TRBV18|TRBJ1-4|once|TRBD1
CASSPRTGGLYEKLFF
TGTGCCAGCTCACCACGAACAGGGGGCCTTTATGAAAAACTGTTTTTT